This record concerns one T cell receptor (beta chain) sequence. This clone appeared a few times. Its antigen is still unknown. No base quality values were provided; no much bigger clone lies one nucleotide off. Each donor gave one peripheral blood draw, averaging approximately 0.11 L, which was collected into heparinised tubes. Using a panel that included CD45RO, CCR7, CD25, CD127, CD95 and CD27, naive, central memory, regulatory and stem cell-like memory CD4+ T cells were sorted on a BD FACSAria II. Purity was above 95% for every sorted population. PBMCs were isolated right away by Lymphoprep density gradient centrifugation and were stained directly, without culture. So that batch effects would be minimized, each experiment stained and sorted samples in pairs, pairing one healthy donor with one patient. This sample is drawn from a study of beta chain features in type 1 diabetes listed by TCRdb under 2018. About the full investigation: No differences in mean age, gender distribution, total cell number or subset yield were found between patients and healthy donors. Across all samples, approximately 98,000,000 sorted cells were examined, and cell number per subset correlated strongly with RNA yield. The study compared TCRB repertoires of sorted circulating CD4+ T cell subsets between recently diagnosed type 1 diabetes patients and matched healthy donors. Whereas all 30 or so donors provided naive and central memory subsets, regulatory and stem cell-like memory subsets were isolated from just 8 patients and roughly eight healthy donors.

The study at large found these results: The naive, central memory and regulatory TCRB repertoires appeared to resemble one another more closely among patients than among healthy donors. Because small numbers of individuals were included in the HLA sub-analyses, any influence of HLA type on TCRB rearrangement was left unresolved. Because cDNA was sequenced instead of genomic DNA, highly expressing activated cells could be over-represented, though the groups showed no difference in activation or CD3 levels. Type 1 diabetes patients showed a moderate but significant shortening of TCRB CDR3 length in all four CD4+ subsets. At VDJ recombination sites, patients with type 1 diabetes made fewer insertions and deleted more nucleotides, a pattern implying thymic rearrangement abnormalities. Shorter templates might be favored by PCR, yet because patient and control samples were amplified and corrected together, any such skew would affect both groups equally.

All of the isolated RNA was reverse transcribed with the High Capacity cDNA Reverse Transcription Kit, so expressed TCRB transcripts were sequenced. For stem cell-like memory T cell samples, survey-depth immunoSEQ sequencing was used, averaging about 1.01 million total reads per sample. After sorted cells were lysed in RLT buffer, RNA was extracted with DNase-treated RNeasy Micro or Mini kits, with the choice depending on cell number. To prevent cross-contamination, each cell subset was processed individually, whereas patient and healthy donor samples were processed jointly. Using the immunoSEQ multiplex PCR, TCRB sequences were amplified from cDNA into 87-bp fragments spanning the CDR3 region. Sequencing of the amplicons was done on the Illumina HiSeq platform. In the source study's methods: Synthetic template baselines were used to correct PCR bias computationally, reads within Hamming distance 2 were collapsed, and singletons that could not be merged were discarded. Reads were aligned against IMGT to assign V, D and J genes, CDR3 length and insertions or deletions at six rearrangement sites. Within each subset, clonotype counts were normalized to sorted cell number, and only after that were true diversity and Gini coefficients computed with the tcR R package. Repertoire sharing was quantified using the overlap coefficient calculated on TCRB nucleotide sequences. TCRdb holds this immuneACCESS table with in-frame rearrangements only. Some clones are missing; in checked studies, unresolved V genes explain under half, and the rest has no known cause. V, J and clone size derive from that table, while D and trimming were established from the DNA sequence. Across this sample there are around 99,000 clones, with 30% to 40% seen only once. Jointly, the top ten make up 0.06% to 0.075% of the sample.

The germline V gene (reference sequence) sets CDR1 to MNHNY and CDR2 to SVGAGI. V is shortened by 0 bases, J by 5 bases, and the region joining them spans 14 bases. The CDR3 numbers 15 residues from cysteine through phenylalanine. Here the CDR3 DNA is all that survives: 45 bases in frame from base 1. The sequencing sample was made of stem cell memory CD4+ T cells from blood. The sample's cell subset or site label, in plain terms: stem cell-like memory CD4+ T cells. This chain is built from TRBV6-6 and TRBJ2-7; the D region possibly corresponds to TRBD1 (5 bases align). This sequence originates from a woman between 18 and 29 years old in good health. CDR3 region: CASSYSRGRGNEQYF. The nucleotide sequence reads TGTGCCAGCAGTTACTCGAGAGGAAGGGGCAACGAGCAGTACTTC.